This TCR beta chain is drawn from a study of human T cells and chemical hapten exposure. V lost 4 bases, J lost 7 bases, and 16 bases lay in between. There are 14 residues in the CDR3. The germline V gene has CDR1 SGHNT and CDR2 YYREEE (reference sequence). Findings and limits, study-wide: Alopecia affected the donors, so their immune response may differ from healthy people's.

TCRdb itself ran the RACE reads through MiXCR, one entry per CDR3 protein. The data contain tens of thousands of distinct CDR3 sequences, around 10% of them singletons. The time point here: patch test 2, 6 weeks after DPC sensitization. The treatment denotes: therapeutic diphenylcyclopropenone sensitization with weekly scalp DPC. As to this clonotype: Its specificity is not known.

The genes are TRBV5-4 and TRBJ2-3; a possible D gene is TRBD1 (6 bases). The TCR comes from a middle-aged man with alopecia areata. Some clones in this sample may be carry-over from other donors' samples. This specimen was whole blood, taken in connection with sensitization to the hapten diphenylcyclopropenone (DPC). The chain's CDR3 is CASSPDRRTHTQYF. In DNA form, the CDR3 reads TGTGCCAGCAGCCCCGACAGGCGGACCCATACGCAGTATTTT.